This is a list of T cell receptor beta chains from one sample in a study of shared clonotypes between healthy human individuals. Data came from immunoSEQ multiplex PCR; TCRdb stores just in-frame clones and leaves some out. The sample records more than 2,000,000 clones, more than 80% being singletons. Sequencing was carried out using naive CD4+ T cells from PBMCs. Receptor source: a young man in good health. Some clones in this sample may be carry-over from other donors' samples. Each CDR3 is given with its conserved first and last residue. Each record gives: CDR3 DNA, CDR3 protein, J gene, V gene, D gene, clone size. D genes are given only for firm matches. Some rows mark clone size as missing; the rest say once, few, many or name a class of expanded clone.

DNA: TGTGCCAGCAGCGTACGGACAGATAACTATGGCTACACCTTC
CDR3: CASSVRTDNYGYTF
J: TRBJ1-2
V: TRBV9
D: .
size: .

DNA: TGCGCCAGCAGCCAAGTCTACGGGGGCGAGCAGTACTTC
CDR3: CASSQVYGGEQYF
J: TRBJ2-7
V: TRBV4-1
D: .
size: .

DNA: TGTGCCAGCAGCCCTTACGGACAGGGGCGGAATGAGCAGTTCTTC
CDR3: CASSPYGQGRNEQFF
J: TRBJ2-1
V: TRBV7-9
D: TRBD1
size: .

DNA: TGTGCCAGCTCCGCCAGCTCTGGAAACACCATATATTTT
CDR3: CASSASSGNTIYF
J: TRBJ1-3
V: TRBV18
D: .
size: once

DNA: TGTGCCAGTAGTATCAGAGGGACTAGCAGCGAGCAGTACTTC
CDR3: CASSIRGTSSEQYF
J: TRBJ2-7
V: TRBV19
D: TRBD2
size: .

DNA: TGTGCCAGCAGCTTGGCAGACGGACACCAAGAGACCCAGTACTTC
CDR3: CASSLADGHQETQYF
J: TRBJ2-5
V: TRBV5-4
D: .
size: .

DNA: TGCGCCAGCAGCCAAGGATTGGTCAGCTATGGCTACACCTTC
CDR3: CASSQGLVSYGYTF
J: TRBJ1-2
V: TRBV4-1
D: .
size: .

DNA: TGTGCCAGCAACATAGGGGGGTACACAGATACGCAGTATTTT
CDR3: CASNIGGYTDTQYF
J: TRBJ2-3
V: TRBV6-6
D: .
size: once

DNA: TGTGCCAGCAGCTTAGCTAGCGGGACTTACTACGAGCAGTACTTC
CDR3: CASSLASGTYYEQYF
J: TRBJ2-7
V: TRBV7-3
D: TRBD2
size: .

DNA: TGTGCCAGCAAACAGGGAACGTACACCGGGGAGCTGTTTTTT
CDR3: CASKQGTYTGELFF
J: TRBJ2-2
V: TRBV28
D: .
size: .

DNA: TGTGCCAGCAGCCTCCGACCGACTGTGTCCGGGGAGCTGTTTTTT
CDR3: CASSLRPTVSGELFF
J: TRBJ2-2
V: TRBV9
D: .
size: .

DNA: TGTGCCAGCAACAGGGTGAACACTGAAGCTTTCTTT
CDR3: CASNRVNTEAFF
J: TRBJ1-1
V: TRBV9
D: .
size: .

DNA: TGCGCCAGCAGCCCAGGTCGGGGAACGACCAGAAACATTCAGTACTTC
CDR3: CASSPGRGTTRNIQYF
J: TRBJ2-4
V: TRBV5-1
D: .
size: .

DNA: TGTGCCAGCAGTTACTCGACAGGGGGAGGGCAGACCCAGTACTTC
CDR3: CASSYSTGGGQTQYF
J: TRBJ2-5
V: TRBV6-6
D: TRBD1
size: .

DNA: TGCAGCGTTACGTGGGGACAGAGGGGCACCGGGGAGCTGTTTTTT
CDR3: CSVTWGQRGTGELFF
J: TRBJ2-2
V: TRBV29-1
D: TRBD1
size: .

DNA: TGTGCCATCAGTGAACCGGGACAGGTACACAATGAGCAGTTCTTC
CDR3: CAISEPGQVHNEQFF
J: TRBJ2-1
V: TRBV10-3
D: TRBD1
size: .

DNA: TGCGCCAGCAGCTTGTTTTCAAGCGGGAGAACAGATACGCAGTATTTT
CDR3: CASSLFSSGRTDTQYF
J: TRBJ2-3
V: TRBV5-1
D: TRBD2
size: .

DNA: TGTGCCAGCAGCCTGCCCTGGGGAGATACGCAGTATTTT
CDR3: CASSLPWGDTQYF
J: TRBJ2-3
V: TRBV28
D: .
size: .

DNA: TGTGCCAGCAGCGTAGATCTCGGGCAGACTATTCGCAATGAGCAGTTCTTC
CDR3: CASSVDLGQTIRNEQFF
J: TRBJ2-1
V: TRBV9
D: .
size: .

DNA: TGTGCCAGCAGACCCCCGACAGGGTTTTCACGCCGTAACACTGAAGCTTTCTTT
CDR3: CASRPPTGFSRRNTEAFF
J: TRBJ1-1
V: TRBV27
D: TRBD1
size: .

DNA: TGTGCCAGCAGCTTGCGGGACCAACTACCGCCCGGGAACATTCAGTACTTC
CDR3: CASSLRDQLPPGNIQYF
J: TRBJ2-4
V: TRBV5-4
D: .
size: .

DNA: TGTGCCAGCAGCGCCAGGGGGGTCACTGAAGCTTTCTTT
CDR3: CASSARGVTEAFF
J: TRBJ1-1
V: TRBV2
D: TRBD1
size: .

DNA: TGCGCCAGCAGCTTGGCCCCGTCGGTAGCGGGAGCGCCAGATGCCTACGAGCAGTACTTC
CDR3: CASSLAPSVAGAPDAYEQYF
J: TRBJ2-7
V: TRBV5-1
D: TRBD2
size: .

DNA: TGTGCCAGCAGTCCGAAACTCCAGGGGCGGCAGCCCCAGCATTTT
CDR3: CASSPKLQGRQPQHF
J: TRBJ1-5
V: TRBV6-5
D: .
size: .

DNA: TGTGCCAGCTCACCAGGAAGAGCCAGAAGCACAGATACGCAGTATTTT
CDR3: CASSPGRARSTDTQYF
J: TRBJ2-3
V: TRBV18
D: .
size: .

DNA: TGTGCCAGCAGTGAAACGTCAGTCTATGGCTACACCTTC
CDR3: CASSETSVYGYTF
J: TRBJ1-2
V: TRBV6-1
D: .
size: .

DNA: TGTGCCAGCAGCTTAGCGGCGACAGGGGCCAATACGCAGTATTTT
CDR3: CASSLAATGANTQYF
J: TRBJ2-3
V: TRBV7-9
D: TRBD1
size: .

DNA: TGTGCCAGCAGTGGTGTACCAGACAAAGCTTTCTTT
CDR3: CASSGVPDKAFF
J: TRBJ1-1
V: TRBV28
D: .
size: .

DNA: TGTGCCAGCAGCGATCTGGCAGATACGCAGTATTTT
CDR3: CASSDLADTQYF
J: TRBJ2-3
V: TRBV5-4
D: .
size: .

DNA: TGTGCCAGCAGCCCGAGAGGGACAGGCAGAGATACGCAGTATTTT
CDR3: CASSPRGTGRDTQYF
J: TRBJ2-3
V: TRBV11-3
D: TRBD1
size: .

DNA: TGTGCCAGCAGCGGGGCCCCGAGCTCCTACAATGAGCAGTTCTTC
CDR3: CASSGAPSSYNEQFF
J: TRBJ2-1
V: TRBV9
D: .
size: .

DNA: TGTGCCAGTAGTATTTCGCGGCAGGGGGCTGGCTACACCTTC
CDR3: CASSISRQGAGYTF
J: TRBJ1-2
V: TRBV19
D: TRBD1
size: .

DNA: TGCAGTGCTAGAAAAGAAGCTTTCTTT
CDR3: CSARKEAFF
J: TRBJ1-1
V: TRBV20-1
D: .
size: .

DNA: TGCGCCAGCAGCTTTGCGGTTCGTACCCCCGTTGGGACCGGGGAGCTGTTTTTT
CDR3: CASSFAVRTPVGTGELFF
J: TRBJ2-2
V: TRBV5-1
D: .
size: once

DNA: TGTGCCAGCAGCTTGGGGGACATCTCTGGAAACACCATATATTTT
CDR3: CASSLGDISGNTIYF
J: TRBJ1-3
V: TRBV5-4
D: .
size: .

DNA: TGTGCCAGCAGCCGCCTAGTAAAAGAGACCCAGTACTTC
CDR3: CASSRLVKETQYF
J: TRBJ2-5
V: TRBV7-6
D: .
size: .

DNA: TGCGCCAGCAGCTTGAGGGATCCCTACAGTGATAGACTGTTTTTT
CDR3: CASSLRDPYSDRLFF
J: TRBJ1-4
V: TRBV5-1
D: .
size: .

DNA: TGTGCCAGCAGCGTAGCCAACCGGCATGGGGAGACCCAGTACTTC
CDR3: CASSVANRHGETQYF
J: TRBJ2-5
V: TRBV9
D: .
size: once

DNA: TGCGCCAGCAGTTCCCTTGGTCTAGCGGGGTCCTACGAGCAGTACTTC
CDR3: CASSSLGLAGSYEQYF
J: TRBJ2-7
V: TRBV5-1
D: TRBD2
size: .